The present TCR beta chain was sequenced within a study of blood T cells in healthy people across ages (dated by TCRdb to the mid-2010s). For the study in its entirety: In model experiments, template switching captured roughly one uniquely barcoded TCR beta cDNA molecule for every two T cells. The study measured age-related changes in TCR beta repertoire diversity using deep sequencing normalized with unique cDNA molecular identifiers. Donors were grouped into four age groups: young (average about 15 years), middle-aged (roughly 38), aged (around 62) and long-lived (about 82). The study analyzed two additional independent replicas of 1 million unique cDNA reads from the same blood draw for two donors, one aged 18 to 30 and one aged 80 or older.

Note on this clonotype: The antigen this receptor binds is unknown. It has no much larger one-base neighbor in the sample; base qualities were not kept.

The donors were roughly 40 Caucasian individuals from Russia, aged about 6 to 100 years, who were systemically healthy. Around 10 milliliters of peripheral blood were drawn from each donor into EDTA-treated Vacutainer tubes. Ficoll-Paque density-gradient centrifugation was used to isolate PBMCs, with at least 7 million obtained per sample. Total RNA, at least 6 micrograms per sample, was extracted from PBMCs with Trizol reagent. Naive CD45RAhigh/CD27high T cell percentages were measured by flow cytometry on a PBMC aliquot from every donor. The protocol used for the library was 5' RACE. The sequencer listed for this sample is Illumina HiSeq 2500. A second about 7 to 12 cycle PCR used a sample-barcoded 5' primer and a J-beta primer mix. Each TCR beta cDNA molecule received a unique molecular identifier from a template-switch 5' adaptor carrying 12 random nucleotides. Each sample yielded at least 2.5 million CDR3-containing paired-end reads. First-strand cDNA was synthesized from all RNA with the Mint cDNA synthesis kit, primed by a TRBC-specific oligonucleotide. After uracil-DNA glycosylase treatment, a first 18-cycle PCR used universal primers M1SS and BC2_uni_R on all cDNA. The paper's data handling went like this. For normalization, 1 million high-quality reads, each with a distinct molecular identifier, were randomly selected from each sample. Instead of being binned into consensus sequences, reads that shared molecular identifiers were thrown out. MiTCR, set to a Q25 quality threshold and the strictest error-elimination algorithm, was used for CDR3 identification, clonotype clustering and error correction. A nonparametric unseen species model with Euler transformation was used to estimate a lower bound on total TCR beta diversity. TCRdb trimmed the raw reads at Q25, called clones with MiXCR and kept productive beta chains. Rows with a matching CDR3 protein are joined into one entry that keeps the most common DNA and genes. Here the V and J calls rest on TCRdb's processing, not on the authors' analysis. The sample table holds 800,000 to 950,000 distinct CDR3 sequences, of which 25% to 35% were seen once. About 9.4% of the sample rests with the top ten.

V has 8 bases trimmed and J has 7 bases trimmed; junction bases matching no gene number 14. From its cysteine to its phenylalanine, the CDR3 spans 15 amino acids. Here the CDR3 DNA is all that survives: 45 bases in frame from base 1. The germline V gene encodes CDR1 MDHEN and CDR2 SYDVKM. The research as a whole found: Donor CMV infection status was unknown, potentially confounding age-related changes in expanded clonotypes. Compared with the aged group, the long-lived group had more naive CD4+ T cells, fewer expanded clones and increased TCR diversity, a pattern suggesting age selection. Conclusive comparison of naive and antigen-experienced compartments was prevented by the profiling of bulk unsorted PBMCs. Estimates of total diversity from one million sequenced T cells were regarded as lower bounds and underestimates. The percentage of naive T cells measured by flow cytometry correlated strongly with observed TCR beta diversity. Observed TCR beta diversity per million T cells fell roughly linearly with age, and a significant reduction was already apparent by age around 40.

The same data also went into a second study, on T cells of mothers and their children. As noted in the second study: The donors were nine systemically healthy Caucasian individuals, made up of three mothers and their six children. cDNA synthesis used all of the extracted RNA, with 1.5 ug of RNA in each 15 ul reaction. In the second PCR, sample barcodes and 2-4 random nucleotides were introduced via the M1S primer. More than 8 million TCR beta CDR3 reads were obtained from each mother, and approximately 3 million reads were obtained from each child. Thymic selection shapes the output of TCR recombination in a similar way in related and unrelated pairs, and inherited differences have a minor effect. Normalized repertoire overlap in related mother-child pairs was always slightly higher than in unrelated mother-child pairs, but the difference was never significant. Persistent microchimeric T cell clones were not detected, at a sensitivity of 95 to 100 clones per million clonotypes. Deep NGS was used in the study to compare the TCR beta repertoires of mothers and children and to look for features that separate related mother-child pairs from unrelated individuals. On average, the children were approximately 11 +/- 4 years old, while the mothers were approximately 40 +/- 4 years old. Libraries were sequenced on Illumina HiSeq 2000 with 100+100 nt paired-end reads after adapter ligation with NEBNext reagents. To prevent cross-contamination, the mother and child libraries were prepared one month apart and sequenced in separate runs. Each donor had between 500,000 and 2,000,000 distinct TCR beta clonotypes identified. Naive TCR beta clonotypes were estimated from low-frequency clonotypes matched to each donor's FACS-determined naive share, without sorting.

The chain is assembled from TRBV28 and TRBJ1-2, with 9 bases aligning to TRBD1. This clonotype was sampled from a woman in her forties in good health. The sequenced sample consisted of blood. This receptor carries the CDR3 CASVTDSQGAIGYTF. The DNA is TGTGCCAGCGTAACCGATTCACAGGGGGCGATTGGCTACACCTTC.